A single sample is the source of the 22 T cell receptor beta chains below, sequenced in a study of T cells in Graves' hyperthyroidism and ophthalmopathy (dated by TCRdb to between 2019 and 2020). The library was made by multiplex PCR. TCRdb shows the sequencer as Illumina HiSeq 2000. The TCR beta CDR3 regions were amplified from RNA transcripts. A first-round RT-PCR of the TCR CDR3 used the HTBI primer set with the Qiagen OneStep RT-PCR kit. Through fastp at Q25 and MiXCR, TCRdb rebuilt clones from the public reads, retaining in-frame beta chains. Every distinct CDR3 protein forms one entry, paired with its most common genes and DNA. This sample comprises roughly 740,000 distinct CDR3 sequences, about a sixth of them detected only once. Clones ranked in the top ten supply around 7.7% of the sample. The sample consisted of blood. The receptor set was obtained from a man between 18 and 35 years old with Graves' hyperthyroidism.

The gene calls are TRBV7-3 and TRBJ2-5, with 10 bases fitting TRBD1. From germline, CDR1 is SGHTA and CDR2 FQGTGA. J was trimmed by 5 bases and V by 0 bases; bases with no gene match: 9. This CDR3 has 17 residues. The DNA for the CDR3 is TGTGCCAGCAGCTTAACCGGACCTGGGACAGGGGACGAGACCCAGTACTTC. Protein: CASSLTGPGTGDETQYF.

This clonotype appeared many times. CDR3 in amino acids: CATSDYSSTGELFF. The CDR3 DNA is TGTGCCACCAGTGATTACAGTTCCACCGGGGAGCTGTTTTTT. This sequence joins TRBV24-1 and TRBJ2-2; D is unclear. From germline, CDR1 is KGHDR and CDR2 SFDVKD. Trimming shortened V by 2 bases and J by 4 bases, and 7 bases separated the two germline ends. The CDR3 runs 14 residues.

The rearrangement joins TRBV24-1 to TRBJ2-2, with D possibly matching TRBD1 (5 bases). The ends were cut back, 0 bases at V and 4 bases at J, with 11 bases in the middle. This CDR3 has 16 residues. Germline loops: CDR1 KGHDR, CDR2 SFDVKD. CDR3 in DNA: TGTGCCACCAGTGATTTGAGGCAGGGTAGCACCGGGGAGCTGTTTTTT. Amino acids: CATSDLRQGSTGELFF.

The chain employs TRBV29-1 and TRBJ2-1; no reliable D call. Germline lookup yields CDR1 SQVTM and CDR2 ANQGSEA. Between the trimmed V and J ends, which lost 7 bases and 3 bases, there was a span of 10 bases. This CDR3 is built from 12 residues. This CDR3 is CSGARDYNEQFF. The CDR3 nucleotides are TGCAGCGGCGCCCGAGACTACAATGAGCAGTTCTTC.

This clonotype was picked up a small number of times. The chain couples TRBV20-1 to TRBJ2-7; a possible D gene is TRBD2 (5 bases). The CDR3 extends over 16 amino acids. From germline, CDR1 is DFQATT and CDR2 SNEGSKA (reference sequence). The germline V and J ends were trimmed by 0 bases and 4 bases, with 19 bases remaining between them. CDR3 in DNA: TGCAGTGCTAGAGATCCCGCCCGCACTAGTAGGTACGAGCAGTACTTC. Translation: CSARDPARTSRYEQYF.

CDR3 sequence: CASIRGGFSQPQHF. DNA of the CDR3: TGTGCCAGCATAAGAGGAGGGTTTAGCCAGCCCCAGCATTTT. This chain uses TRBV6-2 or TRBV6-3 with TRBJ1-5; unclear D gene. This CDR3 has 14 amino acids. Trimming removed 7 bases from V and 7 bases from J, with 17 bases in between. The germline V gene encodes CDR1 MNHEY and CDR2 SVGEGT.

With regard to this clonotype: A much more abundant neighbour one base away suggests this may be a read error. V and J are TRBV28 and TRBJ1-5; D is undetermined. Germline loops: CDR1 MDHEN, CDR2 SYDVKM. The CDR3 contains 13 residues. CDR3 in amino acids: CVSSFSSNQPQHF. The DNA of the CDR3 is TGTGTCAGCAGTTTTTCCAGCAATCAGCCCCAGCATTTT.

The V call is TRBV3-1, the J call TRBJ2-7; TRBD2 matches 7 bases. The CDR3 contains 16 residues. CDR1 and CDR2 from the germline V gene are LGHDT and YNNKEL (reference sequence). J lost 3 bases, V lost 2 bases, and 10 bases had no gene match. The CDR3 reads CASSQKVGTIFYEQYF. In DNA form, the CDR3 reads TGTGCCAGCAGCCAAAAAGTTGGGACTATATTCTACGAGCAGTACTTC.

This clonotype turned up a few times. The chain has TRBV7-9 and TRBJ2-5; TRBD2 might be the D (6 bases). The CDR3 is 14 residues long. Trimming cost V 6 bases and J 1 base, with 12 bases left between them. In germline, CDR1 is SEHNR, CDR2 FQNEAQ (reference sequence). The CDR3 region is CASRPGGAQETQYF. The CDR3 nucleotides read TGTGCCAGCAGGCCCGGAGGGGCCCAAGAGACCCAGTACTTC.

The V gene is TRBV7-9, the J gene TRBJ2-2, with 9 positions matching TRBD2. The junction had 12 bases not matched to a gene; V was cut back by 6 bases and J by 1 base. In germline, CDR1 is SEHNR, CDR2 FQNEAQ (reference sequence). This CDR3 has 18 amino acids. CDR3 nucleotide sequence: TGTGCCAGCAGTCCTCGGGTAGCGGGAGAAGGGAACACCGGGGAGCTGTTTTTT. Translated, it gives CASSPRVAGEGNTGELFF. Together with reference TRBV7-9 and TRBJ2-2, the CDR3 gives the full variable domain: DTGVSQNPRHKITKRGQNVTFRCDPISEHNRLYWYRQTLGQGPEFLTYFQNEAQLEKSRLLSDRFSAERPKGSFSTLEIQRTEQGDSAMYLCASSPRVAGEGNTGELFFGEGSRLTVL.

This clonotype turned up a few times. This chain joins TRBV9 and TRBJ2-3, with a tentative D call TRBD2 (5 bases). Germline assignment: CDR1 SGDLS and CDR2 YYNGEE. V gave up 2 bases and J gave up 0 bases, with 10 bases separating them. The length of the CDR3 is 15 residues. The CDR3 DNA reads as TGTGCCAGCAGCGTGAGGGAGTCTAGCACAGATACGCAGTATTTT. Translated, it gives CASSVRESSTDTQYF. The full variable domain, rest sourced from reference TRBV9 and TRBJ2-3, is DSGVTQTPKHLITATGQRVTLRCSPRSGDLSVYWYQQSLDQGLQFLIQYYNGEERAKGNILERFSAQQFPDLHSELNLSSLELGDSALYFCASSVRESSTDTQYFGPGTRLTVL.

There are a few counts of this clonotype. This chain uses TRBV19 with TRBJ2-1, with 10 bases lining up with TRBD2. The junction had 9 bases not matched to a gene; V was cut back by 2 bases and J by 5 bases. Germline CDR1 LNHDA, CDR2 SQIVND (reference sequence). CDR3 length: 17 residues. DNA for the CDR3: TGTGCCAGTAGTATACGCCCTAGCGGGAGTATTGACAATGAGCAGTTCTTC. Its translation: CASSIRPSGSIDNEQFF.

There are many counts of this clonotype. The V and J genes are TRBV7-2 and TRBJ2-5; 14 bases fit TRBD2. V lost 3 bases to trimming and J lost 2 bases; unmatched junction nucleotides: 2. Germline values: CDR1 SGHTA, CDR2 FQGNSA. CDR3 length: 16 amino acids. The CDR3 region is CASSFRLAGGQETQYF. The CDR3 DNA reads as TGTGCCAGCAGCTTCCGACTAGCGGGAGGGCAAGAGACCCAGTACTTC. Filled out from reference TRBV7-2 and TRBJ2-5, the complete variable domain reads GAGVSQSPSNKVTEKGKDVELRCDPISGHTALYWYRQSLGQGLEFLIYFQGNSAPDKSGLPSDRFSAERTGGSVSTLTIQRTQQEDSAVYLCASSFRLAGGQETQYFGPGTRLLVL.

This clonotype appeared a few times. The V call is TRBV19, the J call TRBJ1-4; D gene ambiguous. The CDR3 extends over 15 amino acids. Trimming stripped 6 bases from V and 5 bases from J, with 16 bases between. Germline CDR1 and CDR2: LNHDA and SQIVND (reference sequence). The CDR3 DNA sequence: TGTGCCAGTAGCCACCGTAAAGCCCCGAATGAAAAACTGTTTTTT. Protein: CASSHRKAPNEKLFF.

This chain connects TRBV7-6 to TRBJ2-7, with 14 bases lining up with TRBD2. The germline CDR1 and CDR2 sequences are SGHVS and FNYEAQ. The CDR3 sequence is 21 residues long. The V segment lost 2 bases and the J segment 2 bases; nucleotides outside the gene matches: 17. CDR3 in amino acids: CASSLYRDPGLAGVSTYEQYF. In DNA, the CDR3 is TGTGCCAGCAGCTTATACCGTGATCCGGGACTAGCGGGAGTTTCCACCTACGAGCAGTACTTC. The whole variable domain, remainder taken from reference TRBV7-6 and TRBJ2-7, is GAGVSQSPRYKVTKRGQDVALRCDPISGHVSLYWYRQALGQGPEFLTYFNYEAQQDKSGLPNDRFSAERPEGSISTLTIQRTEQRDSAMYRCASSLYRDPGLAGVSTYEQYFGPGTRLTVT.

This clonotype was counted at least ten times. The chain combines TRBV11-2 with TRBJ2-1, with 10 bases identical to TRBD1. V shed 5 bases, J shed 8 bases, and the junction held 6 bases outside the gene matches. The CDR3 covers 14 residues. Germline V gives CDR1 SGHAT, CDR2 FQNNGV. For the CDR3, the DNA is TGTGCCAGCAGCGAGCAGACAGGGGGCGATGAGCAGTTCTTC. Its translation: CASSEQTGGDEQFF. The full variable domain, in which reference TRBV11-2 and TRBJ2-1 provide the parts outside the CDR3, is EAGVAQSPRYKIIEKRQSVAFWCNPISGHATLYWYQQILGQGPKLLIQFQNNGVVDDSQLPKDRFSAERLKGVDSTLKIQPAKLEDSAVYLCASSEQTGGDEQFFGPGTRLTVL.

Regarding this clonotype: Germline and junction disagree at one end, which may indicate a read error. The chain uses TRBV6-2 or TRBV6-3 and TRBJ2-7, with D possibly TRBD2 on 5 matching bases. This CDR3 contains 13 residues. Germline V lookup: CDR1 MNHEY, CDR2 SVGEGT. Here the CDR3 DNA reads TGTGCCAGCCAAAATAGCGTCTCCCACGAGCAGTACTTC. Amino acid sequence: CASQNSVSHEQYF.

V and J are TRBV2 and TRBJ1-4; TRBD1 matches 12 bases. From germline, CDR1 is SNHLY and CDR2 FYNNEI. V was clipped by 3 bases and J by 10 bases; unmatched bases: 12. The CDR3 has 17 residues. The CDR3 loop is CASSEYGTGGVGGKLFF. The CDR3 nucleotides are TGTGCCAGCAGTGAGTATGGGACAGGGGGCGTCGGGGGAAAACTGTTTTTT.

This clonotype was seen repeatedly, ten times or more. The J gene is TRBJ1-2, the V gene TRBV2; TRBD1 matches at 7 bases. The germline CDR1 and CDR2 sequences are SNHLY and FYNNEI. Trimming cost V 5 bases and J 2 bases; bases outside gene matches: 5. The CDR3 runs 14 residues. The CDR3 loop is CASSKQGMNYGYTF. CDR3 bases: TGTGCCAGCAGTAAACAGGGGATGAACTATGGCTACACCTTC.

This clonotype turned up a few times. The rearrangement joins TRBV28 to TRBJ1-4; the D gene is possibly TRBD1 (6 bases). CDR3 length: 13 residues. Germline CDR1 is MDHEN and CDR2 is SYDVKM. Trimming pared 7 bases from V and 8 bases from J, leaving 14 bases between. The CDR3 loop is CASNGGHREKLFF. DNA of the CDR3: TGTGCCAGCAATGGGGGACATCGAGAAAAACTGTTTTTT. Filled out from reference TRBV28 and TRBJ1-4, the complete variable domain reads DVKVTQSSRYLVKRTGEKVFLECVQDMDHENMFWYRQDPGLGLRLIYFSYDVKMKEKGDIPEGYSVSREKKERFSLILESASTNQTSMYLCASNGGHREKLFFGSGTQLSVL.

This clonotype showed up many times. The chain has TRBV13 and TRBJ2-7; 8 bases agree with TRBD1. The CDR3 consists of 15 residues. Germline V gene sequence: CDR1 PRHDT, CDR2 FYEKMQ (reference sequence). J was trimmed by 2 bases and V by 1 base; bases with no gene match: 4. The CDR3 sequence is CASSLASTGAYEQYF. The DNA for the CDR3 is TGTGCCAGCAGCTTAGCTTCGACAGGGGCCTACGAGCAGTACTTC.

Note on this clonotype: A much larger clone sits a single nucleotide away, making a read error possible. The chain joins TRBV30 to TRBJ1-5; possibly TRBD1 for D (6 bases). The CDR3 totals 12 residues. Looked up from germline, CDR1 is GTSNPN and CDR2 is SVGIG (reference sequence). CDR3 sequence reads: CACQGGNQPRHF. The CDR3 DNA sequence: TGTGCCTGCCAAGGGGGGAATCAGCCCCGGCATTTT.